This TCR beta chain is drawn from a study of ipilimumab plus nivolumab after autologous stem cell transplantation. This CDR3 comprises 17 residues. Sequencing used immunoSEQ multiplex PCR; TCRdb keeps in-frame clones, though not all of them. This sample carries about 20,000 clones, around four fifths of them seen once, and the ten largest clones take around 20%. The TCR comes from a male donor with diffuse large B-cell lymphoma. Sequenced here: PBMCs, sampled in a trial of ipilimumab plus nivolumab as post-transplant consolidation. This chain connects TRBV21-1 to TRBJ2-4. TRBV21-1 is annotated as a pseudogene. The CDR3 bases are TGTGCCAGCAGCAAAGAAGGACCGGAATTAGCCAAAAACATTCAGTACTTC. As protein: CASSKEGPELAKNIQYF.